Detailed here is one TCR beta chain. The data are from a study of T cell changes during pregnancy in multiple sclerosis. TCRdb's table, derived via immunoSEQ multiplex PCR, lists solely in-frame clones and lacks some. The sample yields approximately 70,000 clones, 91% seen once. Germline lookup yields CDR1 SGHRS and CDR2 YFSETQ. V was clipped by 5 bases and J by 3 bases; unmatched bases: 8. This CDR3 is 15 amino acids long. The receptor's source is a female donor in good health, enrolled as a control in a pregnancy study. Sequences were derived from peripheral blood, sampled in the third trimester of pregnancy. The chain is built from TRBV5-1 and TRBJ2-7; TRBD1 matches at 10 bases. The CDR3 reads CASSPLTGGGYEQYF. The CDR3 nucleotides are TGCGCCAGCAGTCCATTGACAGGGGGCGGCTACGAGCAGTACTTC.